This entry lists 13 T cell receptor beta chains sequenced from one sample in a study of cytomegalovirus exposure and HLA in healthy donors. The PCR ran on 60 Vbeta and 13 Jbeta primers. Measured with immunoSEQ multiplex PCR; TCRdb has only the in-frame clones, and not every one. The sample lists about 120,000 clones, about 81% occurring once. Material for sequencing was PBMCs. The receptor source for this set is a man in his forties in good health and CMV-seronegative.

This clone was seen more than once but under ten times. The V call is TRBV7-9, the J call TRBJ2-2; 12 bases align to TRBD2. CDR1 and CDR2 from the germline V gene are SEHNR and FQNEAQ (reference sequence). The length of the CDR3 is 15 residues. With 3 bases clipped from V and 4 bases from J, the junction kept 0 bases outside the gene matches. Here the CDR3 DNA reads TGTGCCAGCAGCTTGGGACTAGCGGGCACCGGGGAGCTGTTTTTT. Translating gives CASSLGLAGTGELFF.

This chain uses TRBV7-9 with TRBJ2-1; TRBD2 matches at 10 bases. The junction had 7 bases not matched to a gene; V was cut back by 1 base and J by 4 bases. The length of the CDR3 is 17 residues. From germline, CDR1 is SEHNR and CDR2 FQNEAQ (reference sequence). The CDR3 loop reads CASSLVGLADVYNEQFF. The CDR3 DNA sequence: TGTGCCAGCAGCTTAGTCGGACTAGCGGACGTATACAATGAGCAGTTCTTC.

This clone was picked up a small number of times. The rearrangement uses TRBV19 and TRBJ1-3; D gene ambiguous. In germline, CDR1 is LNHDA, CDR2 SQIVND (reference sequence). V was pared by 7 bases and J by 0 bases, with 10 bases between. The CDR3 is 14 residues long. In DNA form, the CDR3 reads TGTGCCAGTAACGGTCTATCCTCTGGAAACACCATATATTTT. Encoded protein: CASNGLSSGNTIYF.

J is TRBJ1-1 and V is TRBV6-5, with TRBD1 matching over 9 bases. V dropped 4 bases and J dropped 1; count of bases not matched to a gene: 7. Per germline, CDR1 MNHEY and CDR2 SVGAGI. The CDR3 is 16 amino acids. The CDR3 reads CASSWGTGSGNTEAFF. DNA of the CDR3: TGTGCCAGCAGTTGGGGGACAGGGTCAGGGAACACTGAAGCTTTCTTT.

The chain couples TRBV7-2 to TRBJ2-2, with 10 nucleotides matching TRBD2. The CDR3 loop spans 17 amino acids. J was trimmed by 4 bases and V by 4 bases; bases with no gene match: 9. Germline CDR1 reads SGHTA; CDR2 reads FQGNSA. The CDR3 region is CASSSIAGGPGTGELFF. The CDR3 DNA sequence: TGTGCCAGCAGCTCGATAGCGGGAGGCCCGGGCACCGGGGAGCTGTTTTTT. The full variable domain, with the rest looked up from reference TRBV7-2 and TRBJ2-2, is GAGVSQSPSNKVTEKGKDVELRCDPISGHTALYWYRQSLGQGLEFLIYFQGNSAPDKSGLPSDRFSAERTGGSVSTLTIQRTQQEDSAVYLCASSSIAGGPGTGELFFGEGSRLTVL.

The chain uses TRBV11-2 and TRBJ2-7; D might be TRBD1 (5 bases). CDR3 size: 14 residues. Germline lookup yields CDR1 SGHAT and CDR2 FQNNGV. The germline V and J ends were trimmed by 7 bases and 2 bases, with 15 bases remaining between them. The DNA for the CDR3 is TGTGCCAGCACCTCCGACAGAAAGACCTACGAGCAGTACTTC. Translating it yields CASTSDRKTYEQYF.

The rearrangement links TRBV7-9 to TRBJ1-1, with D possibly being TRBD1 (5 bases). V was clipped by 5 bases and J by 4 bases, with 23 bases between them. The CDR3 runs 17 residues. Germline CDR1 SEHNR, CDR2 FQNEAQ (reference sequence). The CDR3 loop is CASSPLVGSGGSTEAFF. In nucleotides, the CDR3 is TGTGCCAGCAGCCCGTTAGTAGGGTCCGGGGGGTCCACTGAAGCTTTCTTT.

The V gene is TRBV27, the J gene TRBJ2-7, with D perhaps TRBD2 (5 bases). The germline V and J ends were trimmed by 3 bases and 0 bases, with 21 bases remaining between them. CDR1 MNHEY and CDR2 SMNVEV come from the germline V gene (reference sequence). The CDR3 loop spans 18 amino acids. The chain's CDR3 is CASSFRQSAAIPSYEQYF. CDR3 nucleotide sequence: TGTGCCAGCAGTTTTAGGCAGTCAGCGGCTATTCCCTCCTACGAGCAGTACTTC.

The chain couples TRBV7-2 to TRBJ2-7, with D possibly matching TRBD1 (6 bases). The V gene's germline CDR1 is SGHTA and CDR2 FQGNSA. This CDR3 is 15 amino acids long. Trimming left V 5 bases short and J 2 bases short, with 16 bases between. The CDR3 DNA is TGTGCCAGCAGCCTCGACAGGACTCAGACCTACGAGCAGTACTTC. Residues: CASSLDRTQTYEQYF.

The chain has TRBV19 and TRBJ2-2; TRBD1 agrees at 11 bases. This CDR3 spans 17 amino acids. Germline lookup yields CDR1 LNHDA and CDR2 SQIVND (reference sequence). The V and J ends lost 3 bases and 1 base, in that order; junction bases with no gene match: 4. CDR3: CASSIRTGGGNTGELFF. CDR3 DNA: TGTGCCAGTAGTATCCGGACAGGGGGCGGGAACACCGGGGAGCTGTTTTTT.

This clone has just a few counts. CDR3: CASSTGTGETGELFF. CDR3 DNA: TGTGCCAGCAGTACCGGGACAGGGGAGACCGGGGAGCTGTTTTTT. The chain is built from TRBV6-5 and TRBJ2-2; 10 nucleotides match TRBD1. The trim removed 5 bases at V and 5 bases at J, leaving 5 bases unmatched. The CDR3 contains 15 residues. Germline V gene lookup returns CDR1 MNHEY and CDR2 SVGAGI.

CDR3 in DNA: TGTGCCAGCAGTTTTACTAGCGTGGTAGATACGCAGTATTTT. It yields the protein CASSFTSVVDTQYF. The chain uses TRBV28 and TRBJ2-3, with 7 positions matching TRBD2. The CDR3 contains 14 residues. Germline assignment: CDR1 MDHEN and CDR2 SYDVKM. J lost 5 bases, V lost 3 bases, and 5 bases had no gene match.

The CDR3 spells CASSILVGANTEAFF. The CDR3 nucleotides read TGTGCCAGTAGTATTTTGGTGGGGGCGAACACTGAAGCTTTCTTT. This chain connects TRBV19 to TRBJ1-1, with D possibly TRBD1 on 6 matching bases. V was clipped by 3 bases and J by 1 base, with 12 bases between them. The length of the CDR3 is 15 residues. Looked up from germline, CDR1 is LNHDA and CDR2 is SQIVND (reference sequence).